Listed here are 7 T cell receptor beta chains from one sample, sequenced in a study of cytomegalovirus exposure and HLA in healthy donors. The PCR made use of 60 Vbeta and 13 Jbeta primers. Produced via immunoSEQ multiplex PCR; TCRdb's table is partial and in-frame only. Here the sample spans 150,000 to 200,000 clones, roughly 87% being singletons. The sequenced sample consisted of PBMCs. All receptors come from a man in his forties or fifties in good health and CMV-seronegative.

J is TRBJ1-3 and V is TRBV9, with a tentative D call TRBD1 (5 bases). The CDR3 consists of 14 residues. Between the trimmed V and J ends, which lost 5 bases and 4 bases, there was a span of 13 bases. CDR1 and CDR2 (germline): SGDLS, YYNGEE. The DNA of the CDR3 is TGTGCCAGCAGTTCAGCGGGGCCCGGAAACACCATATATTTT. As protein: CASSSAGPGNTIYF.

This clone was seen more than once but under ten times. The chain has TRBV27 and TRBJ1-2; TRBD1 matches at 9 bases. V shed 6 bases, J shed 3 bases, and the junction held 8 bases outside the gene matches. CDR3 length: 15 residues. CDR1 is MNHEY, CDR2 SMNVEV, per germline (reference sequence). CDR3 protein: CASSNTGTGHYGYTF. The CDR3 coding sequence is TGTGCCAGCAGCAATACCGGGACAGGGCACTATGGCTACACCTTC.

The V and J genes are TRBV2 and TRBJ1-2; 9 bases match TRBD1. Germline V lookup: CDR1 SNHLY, CDR2 FYNNEI. The CDR3 consists of 13 residues. Trimming took 7 bases from V and 5 from J; bases not matched to a gene: 5. This chain's CDR3 is CASTGTGSYGYTF. For the CDR3, the DNA is TGTGCCAGCACTGGGACAGGGTCGTATGGCTACACCTTC.

The rearrangement uses TRBV6-4 and TRBJ1-1, with D maybe TRBD1 (5 bases). Germline lookup yields CDR1 MRHNA and CDR2 SNTAGT. The ends were cut back, 4 bases at V and 5 bases at J, with 14 bases in the middle. The CDR3 is 14 amino acids. The CDR3 sequence: CASSGGTGETEAFF. CDR3 DNA sequence: TGTGCCAGCAGTGGCGGGACGGGGGAGACTGAAGCTTTCTTT.

V is TRBV7-3 and J is TRBJ2-5; unclear D gene. This CDR3 spans 13 amino acids. V was clipped by 5 bases and J by 5 bases, with 12 bases between them. Germline V gene lookup returns CDR1 SGHTA and CDR2 FQGTGA. The CDR3 protein is CASSLTMVETQYF. Written as DNA, the CDR3 is TGTGCCAGCAGCCTGACAATGGTGGAGACCCAGTACTTC.

The chain combines TRBV13 with TRBJ2-3, with 8 bases aligning to TRBD2. This CDR3 contains 15 residues. V shed 7 bases and J 0 bases; nucleotides not matched to a gene: 6. Germline V CDR1 and CDR2: PRHDT, FYEKMQ (reference sequence). DNA for the CDR3: TGTGCCAGCATCCTCGGGGGGGCTAGCACAGATACGCAGTATTTT. Its protein is CASILGGASTDTQYF.

V gene TRBV19 combines with J gene TRBJ1-1; D is perhaps TRBD1 (5 bases). Trimming left V 4 bases short and J 6 bases short, with 15 bases between. This CDR3 region has 14 residues. Germline lookup yields CDR1 LNHDA and CDR2 SQIVND (reference sequence). The CDR3 DNA follows: TGTGCCAGTAGTAAGGACACTCCGAAACCTGAAGCTTTCTTT. Encoded protein: CASSKDTPKPEAFF.